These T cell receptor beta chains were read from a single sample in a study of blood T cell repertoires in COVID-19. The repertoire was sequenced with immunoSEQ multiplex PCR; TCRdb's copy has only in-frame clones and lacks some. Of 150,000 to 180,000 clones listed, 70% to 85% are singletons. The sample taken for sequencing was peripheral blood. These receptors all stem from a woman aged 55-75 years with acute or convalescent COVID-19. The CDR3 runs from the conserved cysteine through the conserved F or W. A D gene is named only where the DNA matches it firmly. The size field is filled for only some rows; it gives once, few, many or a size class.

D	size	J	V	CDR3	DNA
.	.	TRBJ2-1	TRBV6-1	CASSEAGRAYNEQFF	TGTGCCAGCAGTGAAGCTGGCAGGGCCTACAATGAGCAGTTCTTC
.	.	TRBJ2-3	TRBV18	CASSDQGGADTQYF	TGTGCCAGCTCAGATCAGGGTGGGGCAGATACGCAGTATTTT
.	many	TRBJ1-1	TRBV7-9	CASSLVRVDTEAFF	TGTGCCAGCAGCTTAGTCCGGGTGGACACTGAAGCTTTCTTT
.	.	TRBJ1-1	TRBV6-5	CASSYMGQSTEAFF	TGTGCCAGCAGTTATATGGGGCAGAGCACTGAAGCTTTCTTT
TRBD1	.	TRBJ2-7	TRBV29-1	CSGGQGNEQYF	TGCAGCGGTGGACAGGGGAACGAGCAGTACTTC
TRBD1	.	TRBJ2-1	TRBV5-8	CASSTHPGQGYNEQFF	TGTGCCAGCAGCACCCATCCGGGACAGGGCTACAATGAGCAGTTCTTC
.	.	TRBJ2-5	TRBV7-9	CASSPRPVRETQYF	TGTGCCAGCAGCCCTAGGCCAGTTAGGGAGACCCAGTACTTC
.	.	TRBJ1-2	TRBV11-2	CASSLGSGYQGGYTF	TGTGCCAGCAGCTTAGGGTCAGGGTATCAGGGCGGCTACACCTTC
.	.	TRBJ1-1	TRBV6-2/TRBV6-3	CASSYLATEAFF	TGTGCCAGCAGTTACTTGGCCACTGAAGCTTTCTTT
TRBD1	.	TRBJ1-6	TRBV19	CASSIEGQYNSPLHF	TGTGCCAGTAGTATAGAGGGACAGTATAATTCACCCCTCCACTTT
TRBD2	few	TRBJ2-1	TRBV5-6	CASSSSGGARVNEQFF	TGTGCCAGCAGCTCGTCCGGGGGGGCGCGGGTAAATGAGCAGTTCTTC
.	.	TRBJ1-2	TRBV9	CASSVTTTGWNYGYTF	TGTGCCAGCAGCGTAACGACAACAGGGTGGAACTATGGCTACACCTTC
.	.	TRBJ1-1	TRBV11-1	CASSFPGNTEAFF	TGTGCCAGCAGCTTCCCAGGGAACACTGAAGCTTTCTTT
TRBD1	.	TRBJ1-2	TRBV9	CASSPGGRYGYTF	TGTGCCAGCTCCCCAGGGGGGAGGTATGGCTACACCTTC
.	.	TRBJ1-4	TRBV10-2	CASSESGTGIEKLFF	TGCGCCAGCAGTGAGTCCGGCACAGGGATTGAAAAACTGTTTTTT
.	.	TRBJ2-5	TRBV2	CAIGQTQETQYF	TGTGCCATCGGACAGACCCAAGAGACCCAGTACTTC
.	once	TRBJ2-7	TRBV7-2	CASSFPGFTEQYF	TGTGCCAGCAGCTTCCCCGGGTTCACCGAGCAGTACTTC
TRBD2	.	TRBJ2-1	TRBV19	CASSPLAGGRSEQFF	TGTGCCAGTAGCCCACTAGCGGGGGGGCGGAGTGAGCAGTTCTTC
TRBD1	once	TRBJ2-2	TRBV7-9	CASSLGGDRWTTGELFF	TGTGCCAGCAGCTTAGGGGGGGACAGGTGGACCACCGGGGAGCTGTTTTTT
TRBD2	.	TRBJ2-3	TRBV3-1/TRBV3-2	CASSRRGSSGGRSDTQYF	TGTGCCAGCAGCAGAAGGGGGTCGAGCGGGGGTCGTTCGGATACGCAGTATTTT
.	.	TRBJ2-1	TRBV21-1	CASSKDRSGLAGGSYNEQFF	TGTGCCAGCAGCAAAGACCGAAGCGGACTAGCGGGGGGTTCCTACAATGAGCAGTTCTTC
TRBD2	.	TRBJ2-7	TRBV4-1	CASSQGTTSGGYEQYF	TGCGCCAGCAGCCAAGGCACGACAAGCGGGGGCTACGAGCAGTACTTC
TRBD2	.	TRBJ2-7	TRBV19	CASSTLGLAGIYEQYF	TGTGCCAGTAGTACGCTCGGACTAGCGGGGATATACGAGCAGTACTTC
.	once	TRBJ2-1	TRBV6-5	CASSYTTGEQFF	TGTGCCAGCAGTTACACGACAGGTGAGCAGTTCTTC
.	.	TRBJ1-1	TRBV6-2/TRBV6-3	CASSYIGLGGLLPMNTEAFF	TGTGCCAGCAGTTACATTGGTTTGGGGGGACTACTTCCTATGAACACTGAAGCTTTCTTT
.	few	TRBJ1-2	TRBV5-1	CASSSFGEGAGYGYTF	TGCGCCAGCAGCTCCTTTGGGGAGGGAGCTGGCTATGGCTACACCTTC
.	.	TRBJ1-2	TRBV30	CAWIPPQGRDNYGYTF	TGTGCCTGGATCCCTCCACAGGGAAGGGATAACTATGGCTACACCTTC
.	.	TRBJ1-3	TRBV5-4	CASSLNGLGNTIYF	TGTGCCAGCAGCTTGAATGGGCTTGGAAACACCATATATTTT
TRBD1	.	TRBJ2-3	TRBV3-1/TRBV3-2	CASSQDDRGSDTQYF	TGTGCCAGCAGCCAAGATGACAGGGGGTCAGATACGCAGTATTTT
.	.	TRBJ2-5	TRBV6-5	CASSYFTGGFVTQYF	TGTGCCAGCAGTTACTTCACGGGGGGCTTTGTAACCCAGTACTTC
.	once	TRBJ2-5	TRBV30	CAWRGGRKETQYF	TGTGCCTGGAGAGGAGGGAGAAAAGAGACCCAGTACTTC
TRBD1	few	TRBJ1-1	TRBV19	CASTWGDSKNTEAFF	TGTGCCAGCACGTGGGGGGACAGTAAGAACACTGAAGCTTTCTTT
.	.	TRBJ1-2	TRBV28	CASSPRTAYGYTF	TGTGCCAGCAGTCCGCGGACTGCCTATGGCTACACCTTC
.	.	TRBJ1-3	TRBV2	CASSPDSFSGNTIYF	TGTGCCAGCAGTCCGGACAGCTTCTCTGGAAACACCATATATTTT
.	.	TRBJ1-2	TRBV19	CASSIPGYGYTF	TGTGCCAGTAGTATTCCCGGTTATGGCTACACCTTC
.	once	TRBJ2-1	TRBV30	CAWSEGMYNEQFF	TGTGCCTGGAGTGAGGGGATGTACAATGAGCAGTTCTTC
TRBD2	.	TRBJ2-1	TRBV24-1	CATSVGSGVTYEQFF	TGTGCCACCAGTGTAGGTAGCGGGGTTACGTATGAGCAGTTCTTC
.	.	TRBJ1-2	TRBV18	CASSPPGTNVNYGYTF	TGTGCCAGCTCACCACCTGGGACAAATGTGAACTATGGCTACACCTTC
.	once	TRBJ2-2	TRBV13	CASSFGGTGELFF	TGTGCCAGCAGCTTCGGGGGAACCGGGGAGCTGTTTTTT
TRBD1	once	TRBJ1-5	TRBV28	CASSSGTGNQPQHF	TGTGCCAGCAGCTCCGGGACAGGGAATCAGCCCCAGCATTTT
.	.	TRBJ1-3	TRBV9	CASSVVAGFENTIYF	TGTGCCAGCAGCGTAGTTGCAGGGTTTGAAAACACCATATATTTT
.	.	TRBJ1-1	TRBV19	CASSPRATNTEAFF	TGTGCCAGTAGTCCCCGAGCCACGAACACTGAAGCTTTCTTT
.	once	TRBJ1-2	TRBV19	CASSSGLEYGYTF	TGTGCCAGTAGTAGTGGTCTGGAGTATGGCTACACCTTC
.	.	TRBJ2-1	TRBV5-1	CASSLEVTISYNEQFF	TGCGCCAGCAGCTTGGAAGTTACTATCTCCTACAATGAGCAGTTCTTC
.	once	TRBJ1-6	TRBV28	CASVRETYSPLHF	TGTGCCAGCGTACGGGAAACTTATTCACCCCTCCACTTT
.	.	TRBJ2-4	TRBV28	CASRWRANSLAKNIQYF	TGTGCCTCCCGGTGGCGGGCTAACTCCTTAGCCAAAAACATTCAGTACTTC
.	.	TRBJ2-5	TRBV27	CASSFVRAGFETQYF	TGTGCCAGCAGTTTTGTCAGGGCGGGGTTCGAGACCCAGTACTTC
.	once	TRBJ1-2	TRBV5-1	CASSYGVQGGAGYTF	TGCGCCAGCAGCTATGGCGTACAGGGTGGGGCTGGCTACACCTTC
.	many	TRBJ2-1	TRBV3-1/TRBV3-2	CASSQRGRDKSYNEQFF	TGTGCCAGCAGCCAGAGAGGGCGCGATAAATCCTACAATGAGCAGTTCTTC
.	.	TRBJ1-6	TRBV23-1	CASLGKGRLNSPLHF	TGCGCCAGCCTGGGAAAGGGCAGACTAAATTCACCCCTCCACTTT
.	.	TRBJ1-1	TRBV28	CASSPGGGANTEAFF	TGTGCCAGCAGCCCCGGTGGGGGGGCGAACACTGAAGCTTTCTTT
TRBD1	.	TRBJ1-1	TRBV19	CASSMRQGPRAFF	TGTGCCAGTAGTATGAGACAGGGGCCGAGAGCTTTCTTT
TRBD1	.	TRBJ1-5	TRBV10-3	CAISESGPQGGWPQHF	TGTGCCATCAGTGAGTCAGGACCGCAGGGGGGATGGCCCCAGCATTTT
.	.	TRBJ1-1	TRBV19	CATKRERGMNTEAFF	TGTGCCACGAAACGGGAGAGGGGCATGAACACTGAAGCTTTCTTT
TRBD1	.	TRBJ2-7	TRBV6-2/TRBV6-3	CASSYRGPSRYEQYF	TGTGCCAGCAGTTATAGGGGGCCCAGCCGTTACGAGCAGTACTTC
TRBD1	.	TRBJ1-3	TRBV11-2	CASSLDLQGALGNTIYF	TGTGCCAGCAGCTTAGATCTCCAGGGGGCGTTAGGAAACACCATATATTTT